Sequencing of this T cell receptor (beta chain) was carried out in a study of T cells after posttransplantation cyclophosphamide. Data came from immunoSEQ multiplex PCR; TCRdb stores just in-frame clones and leaves some out. This sample yields several thousand clones, of which nearly 90% are seen a single time; less than 2% belongs to the top ten. The CDR3 loop spans 15 amino acids. In germline, CDR1 is LGHNA, CDR2 YSLEER. Germline trimming cut 0 bases from V and 6 bases from J; bases unmatched to any gene: 6. The source is a woman aged 60-75 years in good health, CMV-negative, and a related stem cell transplant donor. The chain uses TRBV4-3 and TRBJ2-3, with 7 positions matching TRBD1. What was sequenced was memory CD4+ T cells sorted from PBMCs. The CDR3 region has the DNA TGCGCCAGCAGCCAAGATACCAGGGGGAGCGATACGCAGTATTTT. It is translated as CASSQDTRGSDTQYF.